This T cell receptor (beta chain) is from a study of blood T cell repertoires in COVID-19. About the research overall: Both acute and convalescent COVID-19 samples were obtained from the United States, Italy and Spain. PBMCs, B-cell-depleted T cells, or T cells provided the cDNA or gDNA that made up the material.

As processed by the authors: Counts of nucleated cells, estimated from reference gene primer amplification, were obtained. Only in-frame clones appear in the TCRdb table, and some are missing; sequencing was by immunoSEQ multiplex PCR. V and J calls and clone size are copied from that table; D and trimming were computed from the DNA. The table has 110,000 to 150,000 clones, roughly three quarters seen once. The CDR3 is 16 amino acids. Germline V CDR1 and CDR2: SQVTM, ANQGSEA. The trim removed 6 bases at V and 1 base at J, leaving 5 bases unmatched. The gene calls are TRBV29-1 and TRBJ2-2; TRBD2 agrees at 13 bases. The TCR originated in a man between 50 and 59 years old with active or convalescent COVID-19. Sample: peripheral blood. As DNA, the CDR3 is TGCAGCGTGAAGGGACTAGCGGGATGGAACACCGGGGAGCTGTTTTTT. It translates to CSVKGLAGWNTGELFF.